Presented here are 17 T cell receptor beta chains from one specimen sequenced in a study of technical replicates of blood from several donors. Profiled with immunoSEQ multiplex PCR; TCRdb holds only in-frame clones, not every one. The repertoire holds 45,000 to 55,000 clones, with roughly 94% as singletons. The source material was T cells isolated from PBMCs. The receptors stem from a human donor in good health.

The chain combines TRBV28 with TRBJ1-3; D unresolved. Germline lookup yields CDR1 MDHEN and CDR2 SYDVKM. The CDR3 has 18 residues. Between the trimmed V and J ends, which lost 3 bases and 8 bases, there was a span of 26 bases. The CDR3 protein is CASSFPFTSIRAEHTIYF. CDR3 sequence (DNA): TGTGCCAGCAGTTTCCCTTTTACTAGCATCCGGGCCGAACACACCATATATTTT.

The chain has TRBV28 and TRBJ2-2, with 10 positions matching TRBD2. Germline CDR1 MDHEN, CDR2 SYDVKM. CDR3 length: 15 amino acids. Unmatched junction bases numbered 4, after V lost 3 bases and J lost 6 bases. The CDR3 DNA reads TGTGCCAGCAGTTTGGGGACTAGCGTTTCCGGGGAGCTGTTTTTT. This gives the protein CASSLGTSVSGELFF.

This chain joins TRBV9 and TRBJ2-7; D might be TRBD2 (6 bases). The length of the CDR3 is 17 residues. Germline lookup yields CDR1 SGDLS and CDR2 YYNGEE. Trimming stripped 4 bases from V and 2 bases from J, with 22 bases between. Written as DNA, the CDR3 is TGTGCCAGCAGCCCGCGGGAAGGGGCTCCAAATCCCTACGAGCAGTACTTC. It encodes CASSPREGAPNPYEQYF.

The chain joins TRBV7-9 to TRBJ2-2, with D possibly matching TRBD2 (5 bases). V dropped 1 base and J dropped 5 bases, with 11 bases sitting between them. The germline V gene has CDR1 SEHNR and CDR2 FQNEAQ (reference sequence). CDR3 length: 15 residues. This CDR3 reads CASSLGGRGTGELFF. The CDR3 DNA reads as TGTGCCAGCAGCTTAGGCGGTCGGGGAACCGGGGAGCTGTTTTTT.

V and J are TRBV5-1 and TRBJ2-3; TRBD2 agrees at 13 bases. The CDR3 covers 17 residues. The germline V gene has CDR1 SGHRS and CDR2 YFSETQ. Trimming cost V 0 bases and J 1 base; bases outside gene matches: 2. For the CDR3, the DNA is TGCGCCAGCAGCTTGGCAGGGACTAGCGGGGGCACAGATACGCAGTATTTT. Amino acids: CASSLAGTSGGTDTQYF.

The V gene is TRBV28, the J gene TRBJ1-4; the match to TRBD1 covers 8 bases. V was clipped by 5 bases and J by 1 base; unmatched bases: 6. Germline V CDR1 and CDR2: MDHEN, SYDVKM. The CDR3 is 16 amino acids. The CDR3 bases are TGTGCCAGCAGTCCCCCGGACAGGGTAACTAATGAAAAACTGTTTTTT. Translation: CASSPPDRVTNEKLFF.

The V gene is TRBV7-8, the J gene TRBJ1-2; possibly TRBD1 for D (5 bases). The CDR3 length is 12 residues. V gave up 6 bases and J gave up 2 bases, with 7 bases separating them. Germline CDR1 reads SGHVS; CDR2 reads FQNEAQ. The chain's CDR3 is CASRGQNYGYTF. The CDR3 DNA is TGTGCCAGCAGGGGGCAAAACTATGGCTACACCTTC.

V gene TRBV29-1 combines with J gene TRBJ2-1; possibly TRBD2 for D (6 bases). Trimming removed 3 bases at V and 4 bases at J, with 10 bases between. There are 13 residues in the CDR3. Germline CDR1 SQVTM, CDR2 ANQGSEA. The CDR3 sequence: CSVDGGGYNEQFF. The CDR3 DNA reads TGCAGCGTTGATGGTGGAGGGTACAATGAGCAGTTCTTC.

This rearrangement joins TRBV6-6 to TRBJ2-3, with D unresolved. This CDR3 is built from 11 residues. V lost 6 bases and J 6 bases, leaving 7 bases between the germline ends. Per germline, CDR1 MNHNY and CDR2 SVGAGI (reference sequence). For the CDR3, the DNA is TGTGCCAGCAGCCTCGTGGATACGCAGTATTTT. Protein product: CASSLVDTQYF.

J is TRBJ2-2 and V is TRBV9, with D unresolved. The ends were cut back, 0 bases at V and 7 bases at J, with 4 bases in the middle. Germline CDR1 is SGDLS and CDR2 is YYNGEE. This CDR3 has 12 amino acids. The CDR3 DNA reads as TGTGCCAGCAGCGTAGCTAACGGGGAGCTGTTTTTT. Residues: CASSVANGELFF. Looking up the rest from reference TRBV9 and TRBJ2-2 gives the full variable domain: DSGVTQTPKHLITATGQRVTLRCSPRSGDLSVYWYQQSLDQGLQFLIQYYNGEERAKGNILERFSAQQFPDLHSELNLSSLELGDSALYFCASSVANGELFFGEGSRLTVL.

The chain has TRBV5-1 and TRBJ2-7, with a tentative D call TRBD1 (5 bases). V was cut by 9 bases and J by 6 bases, with 25 bases left in between. This CDR3 comprises 15 residues. CDR1 is SGHRS and CDR2 is YFSETQ in the germline V gene. CDR3 bases: TGCGCCATCCTCGACAGACCAATTCCTCCCTCCGAGCAGTACTTC. Translated, it gives CAILDRPIPPSEQYF.

The rearrangement links TRBV28 to TRBJ1-3, with 7 bases identical to TRBD1. Per germline, CDR1 MDHEN and CDR2 SYDVKM. The J segment lost 7 bases and the V segment lost 0 bases, leaving 3 bases of the junction unmatched. The CDR3 totals 14 residues. The CDR3: CASSLWTGSNTIYF. The DNA of the CDR3 is TGTGCCAGCAGTTTATGGACAGGGTCCAACACCATATATTTT.

The genes are TRBV11-2 and TRBJ2-3, with D perhaps TRBD1 (6 bases). This CDR3 has 15 residues. The germline V gene encodes CDR1 SGHAT and CDR2 FQNNGV. Trimming stripped 3 bases from V and 5 bases from J, with 15 bases between. CDR3 residues: CASSFSGAGGDTQYF. The CDR3, as DNA: TGTGCCAGCAGCTTTTCAGGGGCCGGAGGAGATACGCAGTATTTT.

The chain recombines TRBV9 with TRBJ1-4; 8 bases match TRBD1. CDR3 length: 16 amino acids. Germline V gene lookup returns CDR1 SGDLS and CDR2 YYNGEE. Trimming cost V 2 bases and J 8 bases; bases outside gene matches: 11. The CDR3 protein is CASSVRPGGPGEKLFF. DNA for the CDR3: TGTGCCAGCAGCGTGAGGCCAGGGGGCCCGGGGGAAAAACTGTTTTTT.

J is TRBJ1-2 and V is TRBV28; 9 bases match TRBD1. This CDR3 region has 15 residues. V shed 8 bases, J shed 6 bases, and the junction held 13 bases outside the gene matches. The germline gives CDR1 MDHEN, CDR2 SYDVKM. Written as DNA, the CDR3 is TGTGCCAGCCGGAGGACAGGGGAGGATCGGCATGGCTACACCTTC. Protein: CASRRTGEDRHGYTF.

This chain joins TRBV28 and TRBJ2-7; 10 bases match TRBD2. The CDR3 has 16 residues. J was trimmed by 2 bases and V by 5 bases; bases with no gene match: 9. CDR1 MDHEN and CDR2 SYDVKM come from the germline V gene. CDR3 region: CASSKDSLAGAYEQYF. CDR3 coding DNA: TGTGCCAGCAGTAAGGACAGTCTAGCGGGAGCCTACGAGCAGTACTTC.

This chain links TRBV6-5 with TRBJ2-3; 8 bases are a match to TRBD2. The V segment lost 5 bases and the J segment 4 bases; nucleotides outside the gene matches: 8. This CDR3 has 15 amino acids. Germline assignment: CDR1 MNHEY and CDR2 SVGAGI. CDR3 region: CASSRLATTPDTQYF. CDR3 nucleotide sequence: TGTGCCAGCAGTCGACTAGCGACCACGCCAGATACGCAGTATTTT.